Following are 13 T cell receptor beta chains from one sample sequenced in a study of T cell repertoires in cytomegalovirus infection. The antigens of these receptors remain unknown. In TCRdb, the reads were re-called with MiXCR into one record per CDR3 protein. The table has under 300,000 distinct CDR3 sequences, 20% to 25% seen once; the top ten hold roughly 19%. The sample consisted of cultured PBMCs, taken from culture after CMV antigen stimulation. The origin of the receptors is a human donor in good health (CMV status not recorded). Some clones in this sample may be carry-over from other donors' samples.

V is TRBV12-3 or TRBV12-4 and J is TRBJ2-1; a weak D match, TRBD2 (5 bases). V was clipped by 5 bases and J by 2 bases, with 13 bases between them. The CDR3 spans 15 residues. CDR3 nucleotides: TGTGCCAGCAGTACGAGCGGAGCAACCTACAATGAGCAGTTCTTC. Protein: CASSTSGATYNEQFF.

This clonotype was observed a few times. The chain is built from TRBV5-4 and TRBJ2-1, with TRBD1 matching over 8 bases. V dropped 4 bases and J dropped 6; count of bases not matched to a gene: 9. Germline V gene lookup returns CDR1 SGHNT and CDR2 YYREEE (reference sequence). The CDR3 is 15 amino acids. The CDR3: CASSLLRDRLNEQFF. Written as DNA, the CDR3 is TGTGCCAGCAGCCTCCTCCGGGACAGGCTCAATGAGCAGTTCTTC.

This chain connects TRBV7-9 to TRBJ1-1; TRBD1 matches at 7 bases. The junction had 4 bases not matched to a gene; V was cut back by 5 bases and J by 4 bases. The CDR3 has 13 amino acids. Germline assignment: CDR1 SEHNR and CDR2 FQNEAQ (reference sequence). The CDR3 protein is CASSTGEGTEAFF. The CDR3, as DNA: TGTGCCAGCAGCACAGGGGAGGGCACTGAAGCTTTCTTT.

The sample holds one count of this clonotype. The chain links TRBV7-9 to TRBJ1-2; D gene unclear. Germline assignment: CDR1 SEHNR and CDR2 FQNEAQ (reference sequence). The germline V and J ends were trimmed by 4 bases and 4 bases, with 13 bases remaining between them. The CDR3 runs 14 residues. This chain's CDR3 is CASSSQDGVYGYTF. The CDR3 DNA reads as TGTGCCAGCAGCTCTCAGGACGGCGTCTATGGCTACACCTTC.

This clonotype was picked up many times. This chain uses TRBV7-2 with TRBJ2-2; TRBD2 aligns across 10 bases. Germline-derived CDR1 and CDR2 are SGHTA and FQGNSA. V dropped 1 base and J dropped 2; count of bases not matched to a gene: 4. CDR3 length equals 17 residues. CDR3 in amino acids: CASSLGRLAGNTGELFF. In DNA, the CDR3 is TGTGCCAGCAGCTTAGGTAGACTAGCGGGCAACACCGGGGAGCTGTTTTTT.

V and J are TRBV7-2 and TRBJ2-3; no definite D call. CDR1 is SGHTA and CDR2 is FQGNSA in the germline V gene. This CDR3 region has 16 residues. The V end lost 2 bases, the J end lost 0 bases, and 12 bases lay between the germline ends. The CDR3 sequence: CASSLISALSTDTQYF. The CDR3 nucleotides read TGTGCCAGCAGCTTAATATCGGCTCTCAGCACAGATACGCAGTATTTT.

This clonotype was seen once. The junction differs from germline at one of its ends, possibly a read error. V gene TRBV10-3 combines with J gene TRBJ2-1, with D unresolved. The CDR3 has 15 residues. Germline V gene lookup returns CDR1 ENHRY and CDR2 SYGVKD. CDR3 protein: CTIKTTASGPDEQFF. For the CDR3, the DNA is TGTACCATCAAGACCACGGCCTCCGGACCAGATGAGCAGTTCTTC.

This clonotype appeared many times. The rearrangement links TRBV4-1 to TRBJ2-1, with unresolved D. Germline-derived CDR1 and CDR2 are MGHRA and YSYEKL. Trimming stripped 0 bases from V and 4 bases from J, with 13 bases between. The CDR3 runs 16 residues. The CDR3 DNA is TGCGCCAGCAGCCAAGAATCGACACAAACTTACAATGAGCAGTTCTTC. Translation: CASSQESTQTYNEQFF.

The table lists this clonotype with many counts. The rearrangement joins TRBV20-1 to TRBJ1-6, with D tentatively TRBD1 (5 bases). The CDR3 is 14 amino acids. Germline V gene data show CDR1 as DFQATT and CDR2 as SNEGSKA (reference sequence). V lost 6 bases and J lost 5, with 14 bases in between. DNA for the CDR3: TGCAGTGCCTCTGACTGGGGGGATAATTCACCCCTCCACTTT. The encoded protein is CSASDWGDNSPLHF.

The rearrangement joins TRBV4-2 to TRBJ2-7; the match to TRBD2 covers 7 bases. Germline CDR1 LGHNA, CDR2 YNFKEQ. The CDR3 totals 19 residues. The J segment lost 6 bases and the V segment lost 0 bases, leaving 20 bases of the junction unmatched. CDR3 residues: CASSQDSSPISGNPFEQYF. The CDR3 coding sequence is TGTGCCAGCAGCCAAGATTCAAGCCCCATAAGCGGGAACCCTTTCGAGCAGTACTTC.

This clonotype was seen only a few times. This rearrangement joins TRBV5-6 to TRBJ1-3, with 7 bases fitting TRBD1. The CDR3 covers 16 residues. V trimming: 1 base; J trimming: 2 bases; junction bases outside the gene matches: 6. Germline V gene lookup returns CDR1 SGHDT and CDR2 YYEEEE. The CDR3 DNA is TGTGCCAGCAGCTTGACAGGGGTCCTTCCTGGAAACACCATATATTTT. It is translated as CASSLTGVLPGNTIYF.

The chain employs TRBV27 and TRBJ1-4; no firm D call. The CDR3 consists of 15 residues. CDR1 is MNHEY and CDR2 is SMNVEV in the germline V gene (reference sequence). Trimming pared 2 bases from V and 0 bases from J, leaving 7 bases between. The CDR3 spells CASSLRLTTNEKLFF. The CDR3 DNA is TGTGCCAGCAGTTTACGGCTTACAACTAATGAAAAACTGTTTTTT.

The sample holds one count of this clonotype. As DNA, the CDR3 is TGTGCCAGCAGAGCGCAGGGGGGTACCTCTTACGAGCAGTACGTC. This encodes CASRAQGGTSYEQYV. This sequence joins TRBV6-6 and TRBJ2-7; D is possibly TRBD1 (7 bases). This CDR3 has 15 amino acids. The germline gives CDR1 MNHNY, CDR2 SVGAGI (reference sequence). V lost 6 bases and J 4 bases, leaving 19 bases between the germline ends.